The rows below give T cell receptor beta chains drawn from one sample of a study of blood T cell repertoires in COVID-19. Using immunoSEQ multiplex PCR, the repertoire was profiled, and TCRdb retains in-frame clones only, with some absent. The sample lists about 160,000 clones; approximately 79% were seen once. The material sequenced was peripheral blood. The origin of the receptors is a woman aged 60-75 years with COVID-19, enrolled during active disease. Each CDR3 is given with its conserved first and last residue. Clone sizes are given selectively: once, few, many, or a class where the clone is expanded.

-	TRBV24-1	TRBJ1-1	CATAPAGWDEAFF
-	TRBV4-2	TRBJ2-7	CASSPDRNYEQYF
-	TRBV7-3	TRBJ1-3	CASSRDGSSGNTIYF
-	TRBV7-2	TRBJ1-1	CASSPTGGGHGTEAFF
-	TRBV2	TRBJ2-5	CASSGSGGPQETQYF
-	TRBV3-1/TRBV3-2	TRBJ1-1	CASSPHRDTEAFF
-	TRBV4-1	TRBJ2-4	CASSQEEGQGLAKNIQYF
-	TRBV5-8	TRBJ1-5	CASSLNRDTYSNQPQHF
-	TRBV10-3	TRBJ1-2	CAISRQGDYGYTF
-	TRBV7-3	TRBJ2-2	CASSQGGWTGELFF
-	TRBV6-5	TRBJ1-6	CASSYLGGRVHF
-	TRBV9	TRBJ2-1	CASSVAQGVNEQFF
-	TRBV7-8	TRBJ2-5	CASSAGQGTETQYF
-	TRBV21-1	TRBJ2-4	CAQGDLAKNIQYF
-	TRBV10-3	TRBJ1-1	CAISEPDREDTEAFF
-	TRBV6-5	TRBJ1-2	CASSRTRDSGYGYTF
once	TRBV7-9	TRBJ1-1	CASSTGLGGRTEAFF
-	TRBV19	TRBJ2-1	CASSTTGGRNNEQFF
-	TRBV5-1	TRBJ2-1	CASSSTPLAGGTNNEQFF
-	TRBV3-1/TRBV3-2	TRBJ1-5	CASSQGLHPRGNQPQHF
-	TRBV4-1	TRBJ1-1	CASSPRGSGANTEAFF
-	TRBV7-3	TRBJ1-3	CASSSGLPSSGNTIYF
-	TRBV9	TRBJ2-2	CASSVGGRADGELFF
-	TRBV9	TRBJ2-2	CASSPDGGAGTGELFF